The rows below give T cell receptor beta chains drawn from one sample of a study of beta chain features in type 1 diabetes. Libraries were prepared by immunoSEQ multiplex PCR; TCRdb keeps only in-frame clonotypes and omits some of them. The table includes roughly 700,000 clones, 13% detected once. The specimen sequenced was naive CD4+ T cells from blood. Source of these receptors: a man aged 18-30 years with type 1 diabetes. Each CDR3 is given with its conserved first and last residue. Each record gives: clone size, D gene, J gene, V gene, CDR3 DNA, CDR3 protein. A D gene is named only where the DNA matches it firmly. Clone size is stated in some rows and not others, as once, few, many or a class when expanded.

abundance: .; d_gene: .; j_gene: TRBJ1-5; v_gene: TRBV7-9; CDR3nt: TGTGCCAGCAGCTCTGACGGGGCAAATCAGCCCCAGCATTTT; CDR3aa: CASSSDGANQPQHF
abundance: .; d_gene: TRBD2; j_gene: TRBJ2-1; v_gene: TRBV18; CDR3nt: TGTGCCAGCTCACCTCCCGGGACTAGCTTCCCCAATGAGCAGTTCTTC; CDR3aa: CASSPPGTSFPNEQFF
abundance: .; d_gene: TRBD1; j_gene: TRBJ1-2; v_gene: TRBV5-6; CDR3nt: TGTGCCAGCAGCAAAGGGGACAGGGAAAACTATGGCTACACCTTC; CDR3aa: CASSKGDRENYGYTF
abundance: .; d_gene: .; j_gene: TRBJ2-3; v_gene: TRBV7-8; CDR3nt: TGTGCCAGCAGCTTAGTGGCAGGTCGTCTCACAGATACGCAGTATTTT; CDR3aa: CASSLVAGRLTDTQYF
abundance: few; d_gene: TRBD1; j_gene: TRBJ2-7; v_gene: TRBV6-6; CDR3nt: TGTGCCAGCAGCACAGGGGGCTGGTACGAGCAGTACTTC; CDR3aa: CASSTGGWYEQYF
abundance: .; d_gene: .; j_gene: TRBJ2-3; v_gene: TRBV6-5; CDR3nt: TGTGCCAGCAGTTTTTCCGTCGATCTATTCACAGATACGCAGTATTTT; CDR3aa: CASSFSVDLFTDTQYF
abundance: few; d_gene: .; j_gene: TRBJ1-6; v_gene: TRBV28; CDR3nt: TGTGCCAGCAGTTTTCGGGGAACTAATTCACCCCTCCACTTT; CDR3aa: CASSFRGTNSPLHF
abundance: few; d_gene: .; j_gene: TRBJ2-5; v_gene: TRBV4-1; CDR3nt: TGCGCCAGCAGCACCTCCCCGCTAGAAGAGACCCAGTACTTC; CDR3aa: CASSTSPLEETQYF
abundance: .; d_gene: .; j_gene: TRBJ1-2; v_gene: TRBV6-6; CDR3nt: TGTGCCAGCAGCCCCGGGTCCTATGGCTACACCTTC; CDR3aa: CASSPGSYGYTF
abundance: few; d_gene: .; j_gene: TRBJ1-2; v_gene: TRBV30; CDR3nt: TGTGCCTGGAGTGCCATTTTAAGATCCCCCTATGGCTACACCTTC; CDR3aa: CAWSAILRSPYGYTF
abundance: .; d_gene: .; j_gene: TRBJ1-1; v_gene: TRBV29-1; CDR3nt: TGCAGCGCAGGTTCGGACAGAGAGAACACTGAAGCTTTCTTT; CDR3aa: CSAGSDRENTEAFF
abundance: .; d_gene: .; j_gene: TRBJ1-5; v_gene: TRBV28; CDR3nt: TGTGCGGTATCCACCGACTGGGGGGATGATCAGCCCCAGCATTTT; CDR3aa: CAVSTDWGDDQPQHF
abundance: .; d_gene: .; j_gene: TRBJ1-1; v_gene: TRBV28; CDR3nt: TGTGCCAGCAAATCGGTAGGCACTGAAGCTTTCTTT; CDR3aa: CASKSVGTEAFF
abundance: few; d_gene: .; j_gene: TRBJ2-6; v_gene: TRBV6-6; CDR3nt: TGTGCCAGCAGAGACTCCCGTCACTCTGGGGCCAACGTCCTGACTTTC; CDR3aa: CASRDSRHSGANVLTF
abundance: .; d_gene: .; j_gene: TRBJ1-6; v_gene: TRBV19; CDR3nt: TGTGCCAGTAGTATTACGGCGGGAGGTTCACCCCTCCACTTT; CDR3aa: CASSITAGGSPLHF
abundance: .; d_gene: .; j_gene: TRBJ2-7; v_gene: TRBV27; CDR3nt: TGTGCCAGCAGTTCCCGACTCACATTTTCCTACGAGCAGTACTTC; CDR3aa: CASSSRLTFSYEQYF
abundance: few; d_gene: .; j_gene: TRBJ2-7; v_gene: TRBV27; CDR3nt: TGTGCCAGCAGTTTACTCGGAGACTCACCTCAAGGGTACGAGCAGTACTTC; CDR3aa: CASSLLGDSPQGYEQYF
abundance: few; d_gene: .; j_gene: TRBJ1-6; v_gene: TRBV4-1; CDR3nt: TGCGCCAGCAGCCAACTGGTTGGGTTGAATTCACCCCTCCACTTT; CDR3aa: CASSQLVGLNSPLHF
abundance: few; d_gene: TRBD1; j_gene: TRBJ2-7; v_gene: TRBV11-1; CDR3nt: TGTGCCAGCAGCAGACGGACAGGGGGGCTCTACGAGCAGTACTTC; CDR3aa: CASSRRTGGLYEQYF
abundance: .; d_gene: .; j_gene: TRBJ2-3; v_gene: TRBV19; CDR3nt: TGTGCCAGTAGTATCGCAGATACGCAGTATTTT; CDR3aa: CASSIADTQYF
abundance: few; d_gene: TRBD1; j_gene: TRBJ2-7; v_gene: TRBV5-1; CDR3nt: TGCGCCAGCAGCTTGTCTCGGGACAGAGCAACCTACGAGCAGTACTTC; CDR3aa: CASSLSRDRATYEQYF
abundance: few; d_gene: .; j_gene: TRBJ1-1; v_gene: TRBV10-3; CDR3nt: TGTGCCATCAGTGAGCGGTACGGACCGTCTTTCTTT; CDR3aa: CAISERYGPSFF
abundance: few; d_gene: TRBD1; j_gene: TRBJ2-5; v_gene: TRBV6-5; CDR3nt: TGTGCCAGCAGCTCGGACAGGGAAGAGACCCAGTACTTC; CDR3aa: CASSSDREETQYF
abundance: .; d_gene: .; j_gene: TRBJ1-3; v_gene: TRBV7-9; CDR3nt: TGTGCCAGCAGCTTAGAGGCTGGAAACACCATATATTTT; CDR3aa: CASSLEAGNTIYF
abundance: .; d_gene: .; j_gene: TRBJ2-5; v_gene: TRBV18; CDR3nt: TGTGCCAGCTCACCCCAACAGGGTATCCAAGAGACCCAGTACTTC; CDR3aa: CASSPQQGIQETQYF
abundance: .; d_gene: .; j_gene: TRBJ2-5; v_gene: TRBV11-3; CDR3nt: TGTGCCAGCAGCTTTGTGGGGGAGACCCAGTACTTC; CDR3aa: CASSFVGETQYF
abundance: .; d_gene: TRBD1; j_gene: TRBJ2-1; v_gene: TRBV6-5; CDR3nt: TGTGCCAGCAGTTACCCCGGGACAGAGGAGCAGTTCTTC; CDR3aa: CASSYPGTEEQFF
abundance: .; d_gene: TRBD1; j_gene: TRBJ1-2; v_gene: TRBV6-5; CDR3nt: TGTGCCAGCAGACCGGGACAGGTGTATGGCTACACCTTC; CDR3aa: CASRPGQVYGYTF
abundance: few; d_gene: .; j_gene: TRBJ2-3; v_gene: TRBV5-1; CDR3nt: TGCGCCAGCAGCTGGGACGGAAGGGGCACAGATACGCAGTATTTT; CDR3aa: CASSWDGRGTDTQYF
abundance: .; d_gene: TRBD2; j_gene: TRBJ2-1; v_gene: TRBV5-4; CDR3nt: TGTGCCAGCAGCTTGCCCAGCGGGGGCCCCTCCTACAATGAGCAGTTCTTC; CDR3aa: CASSLPSGGPSYNEQFF
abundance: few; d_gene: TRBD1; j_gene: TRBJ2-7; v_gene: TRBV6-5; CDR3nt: TGTGCCAGCAGTCGGGACAGAGACGGCTACGAGCAGTACTTC; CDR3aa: CASSRDRDGYEQYF
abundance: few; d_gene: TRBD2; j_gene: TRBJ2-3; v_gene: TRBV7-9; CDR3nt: TGTGCCAGCAGCCCAACCGGGACTACTCGTACAGATACGCAGTATTTT; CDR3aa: CASSPTGTTRTDTQYF
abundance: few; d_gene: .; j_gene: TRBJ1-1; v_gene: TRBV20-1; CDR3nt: TGCAGTGCGGATTGGAGGACTGAAGCTTTCTTT; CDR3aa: CSADWRTEAFF
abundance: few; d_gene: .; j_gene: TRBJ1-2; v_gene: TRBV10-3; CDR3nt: TGTGCCATCAGTGACGGCACGAGGGGCTACACCTTC; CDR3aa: CAISDGTRGYTF
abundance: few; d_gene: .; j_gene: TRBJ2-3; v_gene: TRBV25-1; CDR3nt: TGTGCCAGCAGTGAAGGACATCCCCGGGATACGCAGTATTTT; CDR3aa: CASSEGHPRDTQYF
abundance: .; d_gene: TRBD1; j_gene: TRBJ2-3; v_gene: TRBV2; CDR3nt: TGTGCCAGCAGTGAAGGGACAGGAACAGATACGCAGTATTTT; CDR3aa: CASSEGTGTDTQYF
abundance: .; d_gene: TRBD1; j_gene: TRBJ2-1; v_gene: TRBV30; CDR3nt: TGTGCCTGGGACCGGGACAGGGGGGATGATGAGCAGTTCTTC; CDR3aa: CAWDRDRGDDEQFF
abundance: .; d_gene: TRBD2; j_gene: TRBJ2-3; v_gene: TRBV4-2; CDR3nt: TGTGCCAGCAGCCCCCCCCCGCGGGGGGGCCAAGATACGCAGTATTTT; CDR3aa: CASSPPPRGGQDTQYF
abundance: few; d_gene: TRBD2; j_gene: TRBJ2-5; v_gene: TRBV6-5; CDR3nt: TGTGCCAGCCGTCTAGCGGGGGGCGGGGAGACCCAGTACTTC; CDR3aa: CASRLAGGGETQYF
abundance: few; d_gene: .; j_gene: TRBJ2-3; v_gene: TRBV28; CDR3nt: TGTGCCAGCCGTCAGGGGTTAGATACGCAGTATTTT; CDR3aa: CASRQGLDTQYF
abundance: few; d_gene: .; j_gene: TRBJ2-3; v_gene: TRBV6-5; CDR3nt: TGTGCCAGCAGTTACTCCGCCGAGCAGGGTGGTACGCAGTATTTT; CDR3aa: CASSYSAEQGGTQYF
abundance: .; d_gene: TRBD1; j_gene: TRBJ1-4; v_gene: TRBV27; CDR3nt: TGTGCCAGCAAAGGGCCCCCGTGGACAGGGGACGTGGATGAAAAACTGTTTTTT; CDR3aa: CASKGPPWTGDVDEKLFF
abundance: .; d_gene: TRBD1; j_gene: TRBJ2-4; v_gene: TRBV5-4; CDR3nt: TGTGCCAGCAGCTCACAGGGGGGAGAAAACATTCAGTACTTC; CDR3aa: CASSSQGGENIQYF
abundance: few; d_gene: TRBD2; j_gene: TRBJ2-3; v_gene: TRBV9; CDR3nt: TGTGCCAGCAGCGTAGCTAGCGGGGGTCCGCAGGGTACGCAGTATTTT; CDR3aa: CASSVASGGPQGTQYF
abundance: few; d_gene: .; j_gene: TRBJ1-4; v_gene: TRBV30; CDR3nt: TGTGCCCAGGGAACAACTAATGAAAAACTGTTTTTT; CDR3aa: CAQGTTNEKLFF
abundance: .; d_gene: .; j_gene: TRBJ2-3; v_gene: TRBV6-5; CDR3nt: TGTGCCAGCAGTTACCTCCTGGATTCAGATACGCAGTATTTT; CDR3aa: CASSYLLDSDTQYF
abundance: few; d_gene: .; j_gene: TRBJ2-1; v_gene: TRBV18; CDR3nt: TGTGCCAGCTCACCTAGCCAGGGGTTAGTAAATGAGCAGTTCTTC; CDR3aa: CASSPSQGLVNEQFF
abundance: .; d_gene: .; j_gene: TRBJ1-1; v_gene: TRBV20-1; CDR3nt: TGCAGTGCTAGATCAGGAGGGGTTGTTTTCTTT; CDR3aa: CSARSGGVVFF
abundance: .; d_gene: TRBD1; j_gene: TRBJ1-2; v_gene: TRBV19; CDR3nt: TGTGCCAGTAGTAGAAGACAGGGGGATCACTATGGCTACACCTTC; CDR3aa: CASSRRQGDHYGYTF
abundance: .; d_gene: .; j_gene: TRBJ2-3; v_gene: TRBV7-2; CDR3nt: TGTGCCAGCAGCTTAACAGATACGCAGTATTTT; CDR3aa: CASSLTDTQYF
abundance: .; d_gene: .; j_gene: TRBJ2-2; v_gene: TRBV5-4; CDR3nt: TGTGCCAGCAGCCGCGACCGCACCGGGGAGCTGTTTTTT; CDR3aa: CASSRDRTGELFF
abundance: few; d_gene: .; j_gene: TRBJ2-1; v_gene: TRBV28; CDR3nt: TGTGCCACCCAAGCGGACAATGAGCAGTTCTTC; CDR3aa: CATQADNEQFF
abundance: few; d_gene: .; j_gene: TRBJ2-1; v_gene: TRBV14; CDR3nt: TGTGCCAGCAGCCCACCCGCCCGGACCCTGGGGAATGAGCAGTTCTTC; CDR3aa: CASSPPARTLGNEQFF